The rows below give T cell receptor beta chains drawn from one sample of a study of beta chain features in type 1 diabetes. Assay used: immunoSEQ multiplex PCR; TCRdb lists only in-frame clones, some missing. The table lists roughly 350,000 clones, 8.5% to 10% of them singletons. Sequenced input: central memory CD4+ T cells from blood. Source of these receptors: a man aged 25-45 years with type 1 diabetes. The CDR3 runs from the conserved cysteine through the conserved F or W.

J	V	CDR3
TRBJ2-2	TRBV6-1	CASAWEGLTGELFF
TRBJ2-7	TRBV29-1	CSVGNRPYEQYF
TRBJ1-1	TRBV28	CASSLGRSTEAFF
TRBJ1-1	TRBV11-2	CASSLGVAGEAFF
TRBJ1-2	TRBV28	CASSPASVSYGYTF
TRBJ2-4	TRBV5-4	CASSLSATGQKYF
TRBJ2-7	TRBV5-6	CASSYGIYSRDRGHEQYF
TRBJ1-1	TRBV2	CASSAFGTANTEAFF
TRBJ1-2	TRBV4-3	CASSQVSVLGYTF
TRBJ2-7	TRBV30	CAASGAGVSYEQYF
TRBJ2-3	TRBV5-4	CASSFDRVDTQYF
TRBJ1-6	TRBV30	CAWGSRDRYSPLHF
TRBJ2-5	TRBV27	CASAVGGRLETQYF
TRBJ1-2	TRBV11-2	CASSLGDSGYGYTF
TRBJ2-3	TRBV29-1	CSVRVAGLTDTQYF